Below are 6 T cell receptor beta chains sequenced from a single sample in a study of CD8 T cells in Susac syndrome (dated by TCRdb to about 2019). Libraries came from the immunoSEQ multiplex PCR assay. RNA was extracted using the RNeasy kit, and roughly 0.45 to 1 ug of the RNA was reverse transcribed with random hexamers. TCRdb itself trimmed the public reads at Q25 with fastp, ran MiXCR and retained productive beta chains. Rows are unified per CDR3 protein, each entry keeping the most common DNA and genes. The sample table holds around 280,000 distinct CDR3 sequences, of which roughly 81% were seen once. The leading ten clones occupy over 0.095% of the sample. Sequencing was performed on CD8+ T cells from PBMCs. Receptors were obtained from a human donor with multiple sclerosis.

V gene TRBV4-1 combines with J gene TRBJ1-5; 9 positions agree with TRBD1. This CDR3 has 16 residues. Trimming cost V 1 base and J 6 bases; bases outside gene matches: 7. Germline values: CDR1 MGHRA, CDR2 YSYEKL. CDR3 sequence (DNA): TGCGCCAGCAGCCAAGCCCCTCCGGACAGGGGTCAGCCCCAGCATTTT. This sequence encodes CASSQAPPDRGQPQHF.

The J gene is TRBJ2-2, the V gene TRBV19; no reliable D call. The V end lost 5 bases, the J end lost 8 bases, and 12 bases lay between the germline ends. CDR1 and CDR2 (germline): LNHDA, SQIVND (reference sequence). This CDR3 has 13 residues. The CDR3 DNA follows: TGTGCCAGTAGTTATCTACCCCTAGGGGAGCTGTTTTTT. It yields the protein CASSYLPLGELFF. The full variable domain, its missing parts supplied by reference TRBV19 and TRBJ2-2, is DGGITQSPKYLFRKEGQNVTLSCEQNLNHDAMYWYRQDPGQGLRLIYYSQIVNDFQKGDIAEGYSVSREKKESFPLTVTSAQKNPTAFYLCASSYLPLGELFFGEGSRLTVL.

The J gene is TRBJ2-6, the V gene TRBV29-1; 10 bases are shared with TRBD1. Germline CDR1 is SQVTM and CDR2 is ANQGSEA. V dropped 6 bases and J dropped 1; count of bases not matched to a gene: 15. The CDR3 loop spans 19 amino acids. CDR3 sequence reads: CSVPRGTGAQESGANVLTF. CDR3 nucleotides: TGCAGCGTCCCTAGGGGGACAGGGGCCCAAGAGTCTGGGGCCAACGTCCTGACTTTC. Full variable domain (remainder filled in from reference TRBV29-1 and TRBJ2-6): SAVISQKPSRDICQRGTSLTIQCQVDSQVTMMFWYRQQPGQSLTLIATANQGSEATYESGFVIDKFPISRPNLTFSTLTVSNMSPEDSSIYLCSVPRGTGAQESGANVLTFGAGSRLTVL.

V usage is TRBV27 and J usage is TRBJ2-3, with a possible D match to TRBD1 (6 bases). This CDR3 contains 16 residues. The germline gives CDR1 MNHEY, CDR2 SMNVEV (reference sequence). Trimming removed 5 bases from V and 1 base from J, with 16 bases in between. CDR3 amino acids: CASSIRQATGTDTQYF. DNA for the CDR3: TGTGCCAGCAGTATACGACAGGCCACGGGCACAGATACGCAGTATTTT.

The chain uses TRBV4-1 and TRBJ2-2; D possibly corresponds to TRBD2 (6 bases). Germline CDR1 reads MGHRA; CDR2 reads YSYEKL. CDR3 length: 16 residues. Deletions cut 3 bases from V and 5 bases from J, with 16 bases between. CDR3 nucleotide sequence: TGCGCCAGCAGCCACTCACCCGGGGGTCAAACCGGGGAGCTGTTTTTT. This gives the protein CASSHSPGGQTGELFF.

The V and J genes are TRBV30 and TRBJ2-1; TRBD2 is a possible D gene (5 bases). Germline loops: CDR1 GTSNPN, CDR2 SVGIG (reference sequence). Trimming left V 7 bases short and J 3 bases short, with 10 bases between. The CDR3 extends over 12 amino acids. The CDR3 region is CAFLLDYNEQFF. CDR3 DNA: TGTGCCTTCCTACTAGACTACAATGAGCAGTTCTTC.